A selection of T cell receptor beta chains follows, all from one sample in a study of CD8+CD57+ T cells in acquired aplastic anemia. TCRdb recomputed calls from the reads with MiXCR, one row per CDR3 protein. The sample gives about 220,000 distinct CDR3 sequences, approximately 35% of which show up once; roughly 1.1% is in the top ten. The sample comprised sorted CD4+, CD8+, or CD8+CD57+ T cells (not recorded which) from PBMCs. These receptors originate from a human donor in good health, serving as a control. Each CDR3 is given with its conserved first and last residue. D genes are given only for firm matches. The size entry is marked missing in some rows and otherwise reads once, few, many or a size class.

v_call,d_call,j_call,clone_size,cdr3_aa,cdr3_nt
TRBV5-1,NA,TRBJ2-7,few,CASSRDLGEQYF,TGCGCCAGCAGCAGGGACCTAGGCGAGCAGTACTTC
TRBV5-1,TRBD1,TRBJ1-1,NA,CASSLNRGPLGTEAFF,TGCGCCAGCAGCTTGAACAGGGGTCCCTTGGGCACTGAAGCTTTCTTT
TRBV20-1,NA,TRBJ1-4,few,CSAQTGWNEKLFF,TGCAGTGCCCAGACAGGATGGAATGAAAAACTGTTTTTT
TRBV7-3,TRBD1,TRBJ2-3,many,CASSLQGATDTQYF,TGTGCCAGCAGCTTACAGGGGGCAACTGATACGCAGTATTTT
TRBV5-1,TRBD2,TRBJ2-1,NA,CASRAGETCNEQFF,TGCGCCAGCAGAGCGGGAGAAACCTGCAATGAGCAGTTCTTC
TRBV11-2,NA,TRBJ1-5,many,CASSLGGDRLQPQHF,TGTGCCAGCAGCTTAGGCGGTGACAGGCTTCAGCCCCAGCATTTT
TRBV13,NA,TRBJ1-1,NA,CASSLLRGTANTEAFF,TGTGCCAGCAGTCTTTTGAGGGGGACGGCGAACACTGAAGCTTTCTTT
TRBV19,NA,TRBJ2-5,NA,CASSIDRSGETQYF,TGTGCCAGTAGTATAGATCGGAGTGGGGAGACCCAGTACTTC
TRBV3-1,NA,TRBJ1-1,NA,CASSQDRIQRGAMNTEAFF,TGTGCCAGCAGCCAAGATCGGATCCAACGGGGGGCTATGAACACTGAAGCTTTCTTT
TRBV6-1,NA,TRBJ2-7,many,CASSASQGREQYF,TGTGCCAGCAGTGCGTCACAGGGTCGGGAGCAGTACTTC
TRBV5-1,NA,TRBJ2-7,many,CASSLTAGRTYEQYF,TGCGCCAGCAGCTTGACGGCAGGCCGTACGTACGAGCAGTACTTC
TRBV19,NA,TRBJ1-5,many,CASSVGTRPSSNQPQHF,TGTGCCAGTAGTGTAGGGACCCGCCCTAGCAGCAATCAGCCCCAGCATTTT
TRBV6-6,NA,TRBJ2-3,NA,CASSYTLGRDTDTQYF,TGTGCCAGCAGTTACACGCTGGGTCGGGACACAGATACGCAGTATTTT
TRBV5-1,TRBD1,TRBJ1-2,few,CASSLGPTGRDGYTF,TGCGCCAGCAGCTTGGGGCCGACAGGGCGTGATGGCTACACCTTC
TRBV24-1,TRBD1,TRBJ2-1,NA,CATQGQGMNNEQFF,TGTGCCACCCAGGGACAGGGCATGAACAATGAGCAGTTCTTC
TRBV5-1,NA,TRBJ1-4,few,CASSSGIGEKLFF,TGCGCCAGCAGCTCGGGGATCGGTGAAAAACTGTTTTTT
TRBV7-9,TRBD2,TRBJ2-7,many,CASSLASLAGRYEQYF,TGTGCCAGCAGCCTAGCTTCACTAGCGGGACGGTACGAGCAGTACTTC
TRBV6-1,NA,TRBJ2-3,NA,CASSPGLSGADTQYF,TGTGCCAGCAGCCCGGGACTCTCGGGGGCGGATACGCAGTATTTT
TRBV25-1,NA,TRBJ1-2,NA,CASSEFGWDYGYTF,TGTGCCAGCAGTGAATTCGGCTGGGACTATGGCTACACCTTC
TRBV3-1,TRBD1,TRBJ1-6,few,CASAGTGGSPPHF,TGTGCCAGCGCCGGGACAGGCGGATCACCCCCCCACTTT
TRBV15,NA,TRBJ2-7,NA,CATSRVGGDDEQYF,TGTGCCACCAGCAGAGTAGGAGGGGACGACGAGCAGTACTTC
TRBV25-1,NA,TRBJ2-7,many,CASSDLGQPSGEQYF,TGTGCCAGCAGTGACTTGGGACAGCCTAGCGGGGAGCAGTACTTC
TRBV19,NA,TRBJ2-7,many,CASSTTTGRSYEQYF,TGTGCCAGTAGTACGACGACAGGCCGCTCCTACGAGCAGTACTTC
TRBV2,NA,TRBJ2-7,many,CASRSSSAREQYF,TGTGCCAGCAGATCCAGTTCGGCCCGAGAGCAGTACTTC
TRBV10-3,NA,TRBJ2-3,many,CAIKGSAVDTQYF,TGTGCCATCAAAGGGTCTGCGGTGGATACGCAGTATTTT
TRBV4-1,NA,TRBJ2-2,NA,CASSQSLVNAGELFF,TGCGCCAGCAGCCAAAGTCTGGTGAACGCCGGGGAGCTGTTTTTT
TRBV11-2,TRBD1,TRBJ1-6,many,CASSQWPGQGGRSPLHF,TGTGCCAGCAGCCAATGGCCTGGGCAGGGGGGGCGATCACCCCTCCACTTT
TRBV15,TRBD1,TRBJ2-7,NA,CATSMDRDYEQYF,TGTGCCACCAGCATGGACAGGGACTACGAGCAGTACTTC
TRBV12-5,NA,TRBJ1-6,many,CASGYTGDSPLHF,TGTGCTAGTGGTTATACTGGGGATTCACCCCTCCACTTT
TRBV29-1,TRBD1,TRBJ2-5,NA,CSVRTGRAPRETQYF,TGCAGCGTTCGGACAGGGCGGGCCCCGAGGGAGACCCAGTACTTC
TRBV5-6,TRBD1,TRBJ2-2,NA,CASSRKTGSGELFF,TGTGCCAGCAGCAGGAAGACAGGGTCCGGGGAGCTGTTTTTT
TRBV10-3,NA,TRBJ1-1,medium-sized,CARPCHTEAFF,TGTGCCAGGCCCTGTCACACTGAAGCTTTCTTT